This T cell receptor beta chain was captured in a study of tumor T cells in aggressive B-cell lymphoma. Germline V gene lookup returns CDR1 SSHAT and CDR2 FNYEAQ (reference sequence). Unmatched junction bases numbered 5, after V lost 6 bases and J lost 2 bases. CDR3 length equals 14 residues. Clones were read by immunoSEQ multiplex PCR, and TCRdb kept only the in-frame ones, dropping some. The sample has over 2,500 clones, roughly nine tenths seen once. The chain recombines TRBV7-7 with TRBJ2-5, with 8 bases matching TRBD2. The TCR sequence derives from an adult with diffuse large B cell lymphoma. Sequenced material: tumor tissue. Here the CDR3 reads CASSFRGGQETQYF. The CDR3 DNA sequence: TGTGCCAGCAGTTTCCGGGGGGGGCAAGAGACCCAGTACTTC.